Listed here is a single TCR beta chain. CDR3 length: 14 amino acids. Deletions cut 5 bases from V and 6 bases from J, with 15 bases between. Per germline, CDR1 SGHRS and CDR2 YFSETQ. This entry comes from a study of response to subunit inactivated influenza vaccine. TCRdb reanalysed the RT-PCR reads using MiXCR and keeps one entry per CDR3 protein. Counted here are hundreds of thousands of distinct CDR3 sequences, around 15% occurring once; the ten biggest clones make up about 7.6%. The TCR originated in a man aged 50-59 years who received an inactivated influenza vaccine. This sample comprised PBMCs from blood, obtained roughly 2 weeks before vaccination. This rearrangement joins TRBV5-1 to TRBJ2-1, with D possibly matching TRBD1 (6 bases). The CDR3 is CASSTPGAFNEQFF. The DNA for the CDR3 is TGCGCCAGCAGTACCCCAGGGGCCTTCAATGAGCAGTTCTTC.